This TCR beta chain was identified during a study of blood T cell repertoires in COVID-19 (dated by TCRdb to 2020 to 2021). General notes on the study: Samples covering the acute and convalescent phases of COVID-19 were provided by collaborators in the United States, Italy and Spain. The samples were drawn from two sources: the first 160 participants of the ongoing ImmuneRACE study, and 1,200 or so subjects contributed by 6 global collaborators. The repertoires were released in a freely available public database intended as a resource for research on the immune response to SARS-CoV-2. The dataset comprised deeply sampled blood TCRbeta repertoires from subjects exposed to, actively infected with, or recovered from COVID-19. Where available, HLA class I and class II types were taken from metadata supplied by the sample provider and were not determined by assay-based typing. The prospective study material was composed of cDNA or gDNA derived from T cells, B-cell-depleted T cells, or PBMCs. Nearly every sample came with metadata listing a de-identified subject ID, COVID-19 status, age in years and sex.

CDR1 LNHDA and CDR2 SQIVND were looked up in the germline V gene (reference sequence). Taken from cysteine to phenylalanine, the CDR3 has 15 residues. Of all the DNA, just the CDR3 is kept, 45 bases in frame from base 1. V and J lose 4 bases and 1 base, and a span of 10 bases separates them. Samples from volunteer blood donors who had recovered from COVID-19 were contributed by a second Seattle source. The collaborating institutions used their own protocols to collect whole blood in K2EDTA tubes. For TCRbeta analysis, collaborator samples were shipped as frozen whole blood, as isolated PBMCs, or as DNA extracted from either sample type. TCRbeta CDR3 regions were amplified from genomic DNA by means of the immunoSEQ Assay, a bias-controlled multiplex PCR. The original pipeline was this. The number of nucleated cells in each sample was estimated by amplification of reference gene primers within the assay. To quantify the absolute abundance of each unique TCRbeta CDR3 rearrangement, sequence reads were collapsed and filtered. For each sample, productive Simpson clonality was calculated by taking the square root of Simpson's diversity index across productive rearrangements. Entries here come from immuneACCESS through TCRdb and include only in-frame sequences with V and J called. Some clones fail to appear in such tables; in the studies checked, an unresolved V gene covers under half of the shortfall, and the cause of the remainder is unknown. D and trimming were read from the DNA, whereas the V and J calls and clone size are those reported in that table. The sample table shows around 200,000 clones, and 87% are seen once. Approximately 6.2% of the sample comes from the top ten.

Results the study describes overall, beyond this receptor: How much clinical and demographic metadata was included differed by source and by participant, and the metadata was provided uncurated.

This clone was seen just once. What antigen it recognizes has not been identified. No base qualities exist here, and no much larger clone lies one base off it. Specimen: peripheral blood. The receptor was derived from a man in his 60s who had recovered from COVID-19. The sequence joins TRBV19 to TRBJ1-4, with TRBD1 tentatively as D gene (6 bases match). The nucleotide sequence is given as TGTGCCAGTAGTACAGGGGTGAGAACTAATGAAAAACTGTTTTTT. Protein translation: CASSTGVRTNEKLFF.